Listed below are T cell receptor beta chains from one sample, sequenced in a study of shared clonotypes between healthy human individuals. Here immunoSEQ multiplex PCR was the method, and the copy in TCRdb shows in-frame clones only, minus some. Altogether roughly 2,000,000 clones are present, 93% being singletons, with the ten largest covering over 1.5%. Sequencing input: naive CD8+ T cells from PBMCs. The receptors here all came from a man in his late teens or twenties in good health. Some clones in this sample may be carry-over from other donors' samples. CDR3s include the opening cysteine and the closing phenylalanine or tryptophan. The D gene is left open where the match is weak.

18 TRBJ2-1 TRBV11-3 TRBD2 CASSFSGRAPARGSEQFF
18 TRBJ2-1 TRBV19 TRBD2 CASSPVAGGPSPYNEQFF
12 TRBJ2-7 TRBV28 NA CASSLSEYEQYF
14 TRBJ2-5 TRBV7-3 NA CASSSGGNQETQYF
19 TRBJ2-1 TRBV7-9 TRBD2 CASSHRESSGAISYNEQFF
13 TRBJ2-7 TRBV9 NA CASSVDSGSEQYF
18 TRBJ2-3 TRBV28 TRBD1 CASSFTLGTGRLTDTQYF
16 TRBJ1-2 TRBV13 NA CASSPKMGDSSYGYTF
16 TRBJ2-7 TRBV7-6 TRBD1 CASSLGNGQEDYEQYF
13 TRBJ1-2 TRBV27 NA CASSLDSFARYTF
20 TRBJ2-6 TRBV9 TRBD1 CASSYTRGSRGRGGANVLTF
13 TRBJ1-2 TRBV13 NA CASSSNRGNGYTF
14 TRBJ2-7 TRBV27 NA CASSYQGPSYEQYF
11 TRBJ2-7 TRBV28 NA CASSLNHEQYF
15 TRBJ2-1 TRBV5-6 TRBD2 CASGVLAGYYNEQFF
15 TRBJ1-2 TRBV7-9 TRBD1 CASSFNDRVHYGYTF
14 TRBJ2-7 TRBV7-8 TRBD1 CASSRPGQIYEQYF
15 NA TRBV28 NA CASTESGPPGDEQYF